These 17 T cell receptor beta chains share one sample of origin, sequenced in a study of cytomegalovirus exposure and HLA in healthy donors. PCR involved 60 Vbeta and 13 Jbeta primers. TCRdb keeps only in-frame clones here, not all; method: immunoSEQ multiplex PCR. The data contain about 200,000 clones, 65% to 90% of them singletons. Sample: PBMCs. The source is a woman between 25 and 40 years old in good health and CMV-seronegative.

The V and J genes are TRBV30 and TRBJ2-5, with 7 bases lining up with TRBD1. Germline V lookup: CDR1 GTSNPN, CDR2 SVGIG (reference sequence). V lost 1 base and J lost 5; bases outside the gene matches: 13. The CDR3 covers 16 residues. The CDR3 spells CAWSGSPRDSWETQYF. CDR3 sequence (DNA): TGTGCCTGGAGTGGGTCCCCTCGGGACAGTTGGGAGACCCAGTACTTC.

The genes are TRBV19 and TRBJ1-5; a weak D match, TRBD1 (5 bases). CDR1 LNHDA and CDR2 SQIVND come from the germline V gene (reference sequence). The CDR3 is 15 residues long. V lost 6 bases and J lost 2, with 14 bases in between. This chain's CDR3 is CASSPPQGGNQPQHF. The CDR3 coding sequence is TGTGCCAGTAGCCCCCCGCAGGGCGGCAATCAGCCCCAGCATTTT.

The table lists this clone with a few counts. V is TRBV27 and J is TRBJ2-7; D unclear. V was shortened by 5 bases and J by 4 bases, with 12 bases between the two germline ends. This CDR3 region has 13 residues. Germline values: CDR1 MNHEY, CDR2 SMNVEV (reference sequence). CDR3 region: CASSPSNSYEQYF. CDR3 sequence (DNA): TGTGCCAGCAGTCCGTCAAACAGTTACGAGCAGTACTTC.

CDR3 coding DNA: TGTGCCAGCATGCTACAGCCGCGTGGAAACACCATATATTTT. Its protein product is CASMLQPRGNTIYF. The rearrangement links TRBV10-3 to TRBJ1-3, with no clear D. The CDR3 loop spans 14 amino acids. V was cut by 10 bases and J by 3 bases, with 16 bases left in between. CDR1 is ENHRY and CDR2 is SYGVKD in the germline V gene.

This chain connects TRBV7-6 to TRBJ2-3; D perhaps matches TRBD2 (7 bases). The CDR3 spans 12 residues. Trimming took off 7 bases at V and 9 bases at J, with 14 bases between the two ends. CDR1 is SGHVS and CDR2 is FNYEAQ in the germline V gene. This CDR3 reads CASMGGRGTQYF. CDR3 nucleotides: TGTGCCAGCATGGGGGGGCGGGGAACGCAGTATTTT.

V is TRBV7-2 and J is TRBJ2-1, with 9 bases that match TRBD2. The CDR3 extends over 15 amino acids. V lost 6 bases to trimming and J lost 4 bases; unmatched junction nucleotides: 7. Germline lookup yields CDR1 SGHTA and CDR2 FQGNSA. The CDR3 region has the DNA TGTGCCAGCAGTCAATCTAGCGGGAAATACAATGAGCAGTTCTTC. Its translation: CASSQSSGKYNEQFF.

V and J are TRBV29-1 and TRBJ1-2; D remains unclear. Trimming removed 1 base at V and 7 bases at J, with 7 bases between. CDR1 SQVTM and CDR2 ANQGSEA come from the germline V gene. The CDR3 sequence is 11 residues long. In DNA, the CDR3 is TGCAGCGTTGAAGCGACGGGTGGCTACACCTTC. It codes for CSVEATGGYTF.

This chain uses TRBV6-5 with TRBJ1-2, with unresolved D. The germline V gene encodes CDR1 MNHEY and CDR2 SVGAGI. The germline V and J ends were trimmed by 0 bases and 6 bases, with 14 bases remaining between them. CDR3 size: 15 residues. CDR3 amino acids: CASSYSTGDADGYTF. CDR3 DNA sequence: TGTGCCAGCAGTTACTCGACCGGGGATGCGGATGGCTACACCTTC.

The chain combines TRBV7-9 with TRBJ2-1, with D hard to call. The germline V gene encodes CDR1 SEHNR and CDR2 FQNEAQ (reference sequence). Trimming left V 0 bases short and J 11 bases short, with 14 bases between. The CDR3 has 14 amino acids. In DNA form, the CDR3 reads TGTGCCAGCAGCTTAGCGTCAGGCCAGACGAAGCAGTTCTTC. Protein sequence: CASSLASGQTKQFF.

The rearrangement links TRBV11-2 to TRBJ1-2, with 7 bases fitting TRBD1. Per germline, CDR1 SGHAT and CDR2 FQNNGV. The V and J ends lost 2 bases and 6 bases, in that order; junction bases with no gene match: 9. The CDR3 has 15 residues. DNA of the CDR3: TGTGCCAGCAGCTTAAGGAGGGGGCGCAATAATGGCTACACCTTC. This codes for CASSLRRGRNNGYTF. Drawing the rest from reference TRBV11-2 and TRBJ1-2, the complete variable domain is EAGVAQSPRYKIIEKRQSVAFWCNPISGHATLYWYQQILGQGPKLLIQFQNNGVVDDSQLPKDRFSAERLKGVDSTLKIQPAKLEDSAVYLCASSLRRGRNNGYTFGSGTRLTVV.

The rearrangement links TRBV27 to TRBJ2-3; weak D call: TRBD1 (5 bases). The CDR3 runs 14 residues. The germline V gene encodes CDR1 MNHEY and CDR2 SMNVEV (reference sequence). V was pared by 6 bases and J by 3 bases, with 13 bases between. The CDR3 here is CASRGQARTDTQYF. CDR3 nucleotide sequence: TGTGCCAGCAGGGGGCAGGCTAGGACAGATACGCAGTATTTT.

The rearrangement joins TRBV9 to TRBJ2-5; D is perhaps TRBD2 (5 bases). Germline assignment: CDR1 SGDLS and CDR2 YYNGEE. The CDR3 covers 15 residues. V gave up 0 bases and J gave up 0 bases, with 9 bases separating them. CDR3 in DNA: TGTGCCAGCAGCGTAGCGGGGTGGTACCAAGAGACCCAGTACTTC. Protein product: CASSVAGWYQETQYF.

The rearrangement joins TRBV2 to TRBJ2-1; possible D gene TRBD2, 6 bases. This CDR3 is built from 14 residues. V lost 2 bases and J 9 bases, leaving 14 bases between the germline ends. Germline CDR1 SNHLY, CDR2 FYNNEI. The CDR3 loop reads CASSEILALAEQFF. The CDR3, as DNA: TGTGCCAGCAGTGAAATACTAGCTCTGGCTGAGCAGTTCTTC. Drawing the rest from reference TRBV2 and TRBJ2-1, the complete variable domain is EPEVTQTPSHQVTQMGQEVILRCVPISNHLYFYWYRQILGQKVEFLVSFYNNEISEKSEIFDDQFSVERPDGSNFTLKIRSTKLEDSAMYFCASSEILALAEQFFGPGTRLTVL.

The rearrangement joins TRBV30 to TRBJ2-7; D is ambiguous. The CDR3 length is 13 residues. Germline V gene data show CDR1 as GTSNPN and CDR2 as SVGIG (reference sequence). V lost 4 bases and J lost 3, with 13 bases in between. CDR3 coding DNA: TGTGCCTGGACCGAGTCGTTCTTCTACGAGCAGTACTTC. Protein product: CAWTESFFYEQYF.

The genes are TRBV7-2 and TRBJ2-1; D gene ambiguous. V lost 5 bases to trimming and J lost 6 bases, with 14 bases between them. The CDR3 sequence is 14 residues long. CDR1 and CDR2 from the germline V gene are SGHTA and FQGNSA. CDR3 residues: CASSRAYYPNEQFF. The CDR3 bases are TGTGCCAGCAGCCGTGCCTACTACCCCAATGAGCAGTTCTTC.

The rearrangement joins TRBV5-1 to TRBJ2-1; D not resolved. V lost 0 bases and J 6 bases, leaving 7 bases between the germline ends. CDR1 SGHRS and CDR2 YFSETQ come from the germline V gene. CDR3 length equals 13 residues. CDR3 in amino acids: CASSLGLTNEQFF. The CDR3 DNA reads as TGCGCCAGCAGCTTGGGACTCACCAATGAGCAGTTCTTC.

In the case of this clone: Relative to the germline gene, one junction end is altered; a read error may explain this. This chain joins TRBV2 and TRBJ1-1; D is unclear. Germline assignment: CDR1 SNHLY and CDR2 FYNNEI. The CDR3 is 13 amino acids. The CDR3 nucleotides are TGTGCCGGCAGCGAGGGCAGCCGATTTGAAGCTTTCTTT. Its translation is CAGSEGSRFEAFF. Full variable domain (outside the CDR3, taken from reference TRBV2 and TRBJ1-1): EPEVTQTPSHQVTQMGQEVILRCVPISNHLYFYWYRQILGQKVEFLVSFYNNEISEKSEIFDDQFSVERPDGSNFTLKIRSTKLEDSAMYFCAGSEGSRFEAFFGQGTRLTVV.